The next 18 T cell receptor beta chains were all read from a single sample in a study of blood T cell repertoires in COVID-19. TCRdb's table, derived via immunoSEQ multiplex PCR, lists solely in-frame clones and lacks some. The table lists around 100,000 clones, 80% to 95% of them singletons. The sequenced sample consisted of peripheral blood. These receptors were collected from a man between 45 and 60 years old with active COVID-19.

The V call is TRBV7-6, the J call TRBJ2-7, with 8 bases matching TRBD1. CDR3 length: 15 residues. Germline-derived CDR1 and CDR2 are SGHVS and FNYEAQ. Trimming took 1 base from V and 3 from J; bases not matched to a gene: 5. The CDR3 nucleotides read TGTGCCAGCAGCTTAGGGGGACAGGCTTTCTACGAGCAGTACTTC. This gives the protein CASSLGGQAFYEQYF.

The rearrangement uses TRBV14 and TRBJ1-1; the D is unclear. Germline V CDR1 and CDR2: SGHDN, FVKESK. V lost 3 bases, J lost 5 bases, and 7 bases lay in between. This CDR3 has 12 amino acids. In DNA form, the CDR3 reads TGTGCCAGCAGCCACATCAGAACTGAAGCTTTCTTT. It yields the protein CASSHIRTEAFF.

This clone was seen just once. V usage is TRBV19 and J usage is TRBJ1-1; D is possibly TRBD1 (5 bases). Between the trimmed V and J ends, which lost 6 bases and 1 base, there was a span of 15 bases. This CDR3 contains 15 residues. Germline loops: CDR1 LNHDA, CDR2 SQIVND (reference sequence). The CDR3 nucleotides read TGTGCCAGTAGCGCCACACAGGCCCCGAACACTGAAGCTTTCTTT. It yields the protein CASSATQAPNTEAFF.

The chain links TRBV7-3 to TRBJ2-3, with TRBD2 identical over 8 bases. Trimming took 2 bases from V and 5 from J; bases not matched to a gene: 12. The CDR3 totals 17 residues. CDR1 is SGHTA, CDR2 FQGTGA, per germline. CDR3 region: CASSLEHGRGAKDTQYF. The CDR3 DNA sequence: TGTGCCAGCAGCTTAGAGCATGGGCGGGGGGCCAAAGATACGCAGTATTTT.

The chain links TRBV9 to TRBJ1-1, with TRBD1 matching 9 bases. The CDR3 is 16 amino acids. V gave up 4 bases and J gave up 4 bases; unmatched junction bases: 11. The germline gives CDR1 SGDLS, CDR2 YYNGEE. CDR3 sequence (DNA): TGTGCCAGCAGCACCCGGGACAGGGTGTTAGGCACTGAAGCTTTCTTT. Residues: CASSTRDRVLGTEAFF.

The chain employs TRBV7-2 and TRBJ2-2; 8 nucleotides align to TRBD1. CDR1 and CDR2 from the germline V gene are SGHTA and FQGNSA. The CDR3 has 15 residues. The trim removed 3 bases at V and 0 bases at J, leaving 0 bases unmatched. The CDR3 sequence is CASSLTGANTGELFF. The CDR3 nucleotides are TGTGCCAGCAGCTTGACAGGGGCGAACACCGGGGAGCTGTTTTTT.

This clone was picked up many times. The chain carries TRBV5-1 and TRBJ2-7, with TRBD1 matching over 9 bases. The germline CDR1 and CDR2 sequences are SGHRS and YFSETQ. The CDR3 is 16 amino acids. Trimming at V came to 0 bases and at J to 4 bases, leaving 8 bases not matched to a gene. CDR3 nucleotide sequence: TGCGCCAGCAGCTTGGCCCCTACAGGGGGCGCTTACGAGCAGTACTTC. Protein product: CASSLAPTGGAYEQYF.

The sample holds a few counts of this clone. The rearrangement joins TRBV19 to TRBJ2-1, with D possibly being TRBD2 (5 bases). Trimming pared 4 bases from V and 0 bases from J, leaving 13 bases between. This CDR3 is built from 16 residues. Germline CDR1 is LNHDA and CDR2 is SQIVND (reference sequence). The CDR3 coding sequence is TGTGCCAGTAGTACGGCGCCTAGCAGCTCCTACAATGAGCAGTTCTTC. Its protein product is CASSTAPSSSYNEQFF.

The rearrangement joins TRBV24-1 to TRBJ2-7; 7 nucleotides align to TRBD1. The CDR3 contains 16 residues. V trimming: 1 base; J trimming: 0 bases; junction bases outside the gene matches: 5. CDR1 and CDR2 (germline): KGHDR, SFDVKD. This CDR3 reads CATSDFGQGVSYEQYF. CDR3 DNA sequence: TGTGCCACCAGTGATTTCGGCCAGGGGGTCTCCTACGAGCAGTACTTC.

The J gene is TRBJ1-1, the V gene TRBV5-1; D gene ambiguous. Germline CDR1 and CDR2: SGHRS and YFSETQ. V was cut by 4 bases and J by 5 bases, with 15 bases left in between. This CDR3 spans 14 amino acids. The CDR3 DNA reads as TGCGCCAGCAGCGATCCTTCGCGGGAAACTGAAGCTTTCTTT. This translates into CASSDPSRETEAFF.

The J gene is TRBJ2-3, the V gene TRBV1; no check of the table's D call, TRBD2, against the DNA was made. TRBV1 is labeled a pseudogene. The length of the CDR3 is 15 residues. The CDR3 DNA reads as TGCACCAGCAGCCCCCTCGGGGGTTCTACAGATACGCAGTATTTT. Protein: CTSSPLGGSTDTQYF.

This clone was recorded only once. The J gene is TRBJ2-4, the V gene TRBV9; no definite D call. The CDR3 consists of 14 residues. Trimming left V 3 bases short and J 3 bases short, with 10 bases between. Germline loops: CDR1 SGDLS, CDR2 YYNGEE. This chain's CDR3 is CASSATGRKNIQYF. DNA of the CDR3: TGTGCCAGCAGCGCCACGGGTCGCAAAAACATTCAGTACTTC.

V and J are TRBV6-5 and TRBJ1-2; D is unclear. The length of the CDR3 is 13 residues. The V gene lost 6 bases and the J gene lost 1 base, with 9 bases spanning the gap. Germline lookup yields CDR1 MNHEY and CDR2 SVGAGI. In DNA, the CDR3 is TGTGCCAGCAGCGGTGTCCTTAACTATGGCTACACCTTC. Its translation: CASSGVLNYGYTF.

The CDR3 DNA follows: TGTGCCAGTAGTAACCACGGAGCAAACATTCAGTACTTC. It codes for CASSNHGANIQYF. J is TRBJ2-4 and V is TRBV19; D is unresolved. Germline lookup yields CDR1 LNHDA and CDR2 SQIVND (reference sequence). Trimming left V 4 bases short and J 6 bases short, with 10 bases between. The CDR3 has 13 residues.

The V and J genes are TRBV30 and TRBJ1-5; D not certain. The CDR3 loop spans 16 amino acids. The germline CDR1 and CDR2 sequences are GTSNPN and SVGIG (reference sequence). V lost 1 base and J 0 bases, leaving 13 bases between the germline ends. The CDR3 region is CAWSAPQSYSNQPQHF. CDR3 DNA sequence: TGTGCCTGGAGTGCTCCTCAGTCTTATAGCAATCAGCCCCAGCATTTT. The whole variable domain, filled in from reference TRBV30 and TRBJ1-5, reads SQTIHQWPATLVQPVGSPLSLECTVEGTSNPNLYWYRQAAGRGLQLLFYSVGIGQISSEVPQNLSASRPQDRQFILSSKKLLLSDSGFYLCAWSAPQSYSNQPQHFGDGTRLSIL.

This clone appeared once. The genes are TRBV19 and TRBJ1-1; D is ambiguous. This CDR3 is 14 amino acids long. Germline V gene sequence: CDR1 LNHDA, CDR2 SQIVND (reference sequence). V was trimmed by 3 bases and J by 3 bases, leaving 11 bases between them. The CDR3 here is CASSIRRGDTEAFF. The CDR3 DNA follows: TGTGCCAGTAGTATCCGCAGAGGCGACACTGAAGCTTTCTTT.

This clone appeared a single time. This sequence joins TRBV27 and TRBJ1-1; 9 nucleotides match TRBD1. J gave up 5 bases and V 6 bases, and 13 bases lay outside the gene matches. CDR3 length equals 16 residues. Looked up from germline, CDR1 is MNHEY and CDR2 is SMNVEV (reference sequence). The chain's CDR3 is CASRRDREVLTTEAFF. The CDR3 DNA sequence: TGTGCCAGCAGACGGGACAGGGAGGTTTTAACGACTGAAGCTTTCTTT.

This chain joins TRBV11-2 and TRBJ2-1; D remains unclear. The CDR3 extends over 16 amino acids. Looked up from germline, CDR1 is SGHAT and CDR2 is FQNNGV. V gave up 3 bases and J gave up 0 bases, with 12 bases separating them. CDR3 protein: CASSFQVVSSYNEQFF. The CDR3 DNA reads TGTGCCAGCAGCTTCCAGGTTGTCAGCTCCTACAATGAGCAGTTCTTC.